A selection of T cell receptor beta chains follows, all from one sample in a study of vaccination and CD4 T cells after COVID-19. A single record per CDR3 protein comes from TCRdb applying MiXCR to the PCR reads. This table has over 10,000 distinct CDR3 sequences, less than 65% appearing once. For these TCRs, the target antigens are not known. The sample consisted of CD4+ T cells from blood, cultured in vitro. These receptors all stem from a human donor who had recovered from COVID-19. Each CDR3 is given with its conserved first and last residue. A D gene is named only where the DNA matches it firmly. A row's size may be missing; if present it is once, few, many or a size class.

J	D	size	V	CDR3	DNA
TRBJ1-6	TRBD1	.	TRBV20-1	CSARVGGDNSPLHF	TGCAGTGCTAGAGTAGGGGGCGATAATTCACCCCTCCACTTT
TRBJ1-1	.	.	TRBV27	CASSFRVRNTEAFF	TGTGCCAGCAGTTTCAGGGTAAGGAACACTGAAGCTTTCTTT
TRBJ2-5	TRBD2	.	TRBV5-1	CASSLELAGGETQYF	TGCGCCAGCAGCTTGGAACTAGCGGGAGGAGAGACCCAGTACTTC
TRBJ2-3	TRBD2	.	TRBV7-9	CASSPRLAVGTDTQYF	TGTGCCAGCAGCCCCAGACTAGCAGTTGGCACAGATACGCAGTATTTT
TRBJ1-5	TRBD1	few	TRBV20-1	CSAPDRGGNQPQHF	TGCAGTGCACCGGACAGGGGGGGCAATCAGCCCCAGCATTTT
TRBJ2-3	TRBD2	.	TRBV10-3	CAISETSGSTDTQYF	TGTGCCATCAGCGAGACTAGCGGGAGCACAGATACGCAGTATTTT
TRBJ2-7	.	.	TRBV20-1	CSASGSREQYF	TGCAGTGCTAGCGGGAGCAGGGAGCAGTACTTC
TRBJ1-5	.	once	TRBV4-1	CASSQVPGSNQPQHF	TGCGCCAGCAGCCAAGTCCCCGGGTCCAATCAGCCCCAGCATTTT
TRBJ1-1	.	once	TRBV28	CASSSKYTEAFF	TGTGCCAGCAGTTCGAAATACACTGAAGCTTTCTTT
TRBJ2-7	TRBD1	few	TRBV7-3	CASSPATGYEQYF	TGTGCCAGCAGCCCCGCGACAGGGTACGAGCAGTACTTC
TRBJ2-5	TRBD2	.	TRBV23-1	CASSRSSGRQETQYF	TGCGCCAGCAGTCGTTCTAGCGGGAGACAAGAGACCCAGTACTTC
TRBJ1-6	.	.	TRBV11-1	CASSLDETEGSPLHF	TGTGCCAGCAGCTTAGATGAGACAGAAGGTTCACCCCTCCACTTT
TRBJ2-7	.	.	TRBV20-1	CSARSNSYEQYF	TGCAGTGCTAGGAGCAACTCCTACGAGCAGTACTTC
TRBJ2-5	.	.	TRBV5-1	CATSQNQETQYF	TGCGCCACCTCACAGAACCAAGAGACCCAGTACTTC
TRBJ2-5	TRBD2	.	TRBV20-1	CSVSGRVETQYF	TGCAGTGTAAGCGGGAGGGTAGAGACCCAGTACTTC
TRBJ2-7	TRBD1	few	TRBV27	CASSTYRDRGLEQYF	TGTGCCAGCAGTACCTACCGGGACAGGGGGCTTGAGCAGTACTTC
TRBJ2-3	TRBD2	.	TRBV20-1	CSARDWAGADTQYF	TGCAGTGCTAGAGATTGGGCGGGGGCAGATACGCAGTATTTT
TRBJ1-2	.	few	TRBV27	CATGPLPIGAVNGYTF	TGTGCCACCGGCCCCCTCCCTATTGGGGCAGTCAATGGCTACACCTTC
TRBJ2-3	.	.	TRBV27	CASTTARADTQYF	TGTGCCAGCACAACGGCGAGGGCGGATACGCAGTATTTT
TRBJ2-3	TRBD2	.	TRBV29-1	CSVGALWTSGDTDTQYF	TGCAGCGTTGGAGCGTTGTGGACTAGCGGGGACACAGATACGCAGTATTTT
TRBJ1-5	.	medium-sized	TRBV7-2	CASTRGLYDGQPQHF	TGTGCCAGCACACGTGGGTTATACGACGGTCAGCCCCAGCATTTT
TRBJ1-1	.	.	TRBV4-1	CASSQASTPNTEAFF	TGCGCCAGCAGCCAAGCATCGACACCGAACACTGAAGCTTTCTTT
TRBJ1-5	.	few	TRBV20-1	CSVHGRNQPQHF	TGCAGTGTTCATGGACGAAATCAGCCCCAGCATTTT
TRBJ1-2	TRBD1	.	TRBV9	CASSPGQGNYGYTF	TGTGCCAGCAGCCCCGGACAGGGGAACTATGGCTACACCTTC
TRBJ1-5	TRBD1	few	TRBV24-1	CATSDPGTGHYSNQPQHF	TGTGCCACCAGTGACCCCGGGACAGGCCATTATAGCAATCAGCCCCAGCATTTT
TRBJ2-7	.	few	TRBV25-1	CASTRFAEQYF	TGTGCCAGCACTCGATTCGCAGAGCAGTACTTC
TRBJ2-1	.	.	TRBV6-1	CASSGGLDVVYSNEQFF	TGTGCCAGCAGTGGGGGACTTGACGTAGTATATTCCAATGAGCAGTTCTTC
TRBJ2-2	.	.	TRBV24-1	CATSEPGRGELFF	TGTGCCACCAGTGAGCCAGGGCGCGGGGAGCTGTTTTTT
TRBJ2-3	TRBD2	.	TRBV20-1	CSAGVGAGGLADTQYF	TGCAGTGCTGGAGTCGGTGCGGGAGGGCTGGCAGATACGCAGTATTTT
TRBJ2-5	.	few	TRBV10-3	CAISGHGQETQYF	TGTGCCATCAGTGGGCACGGCCAAGAGACCCAGTACTTC
TRBJ1-1	.	.	TRBV12-3/TRBV12-4	CASSFLGQNTEAFF	TGTGCCAGCAGTTTTTTGGGACAGAACACTGAAGCTTTCTTT
TRBJ2-7	.	.	TRBV5-1	CASRPGLIQRAEQYF	TGCGCCAGCAGGCCGGGACTGATCCAAAGGGCCGAGCAGTACTTC
TRBJ1-2	.	.	TRBV15	CATSNREPGYGYTF	TGTGCCACCAGCAACAGAGAGCCTGGCTATGGCTACACCTTC
TRBJ1-2	.	.	TRBV4-1	CASSHDTAGYTF	TGCGCCAGCAGCCATGACACCGCTGGCTACACCTTC
TRBJ2-7	TRBD1	once	TRBV7-2	CASSLDQGAYEQYF	TGTGCCAGCAGCTTAGACCAGGGGGCGTACGAGCAGTACTTC